A single sample is the source of the 21 T cell receptor beta chains below, sequenced in a study of T cells in localized non-small cell lung cancer. Using immunoSEQ multiplex PCR, the repertoire was profiled, and TCRdb retains in-frame clones only, with some absent. The sample contains approximately 4,700 clones, roughly 33% of which appear only once. Specimen: lung tumor tissue, collected before any cancer treatment. Source of these receptors: an older male donor with stage I lung adenocarcinoma.

There are a few counts of this clone. The chain joins TRBV11-3 to TRBJ2-6; no firm D call. Trimming cost V 4 bases and J 2 bases, with 9 bases left between them. CDR3 length: 15 residues. Looked up from germline, CDR1 is SGHNT and CDR2 is YENEEA. CDR3 in DNA: TGTGCCAGCAGCTCGGGCGTACCTGGGGCCAACGTCCTGACTTTC. Translated, it gives CASSSGVPGANVLTF.

There are a few counts of this clone. V is TRBV11-3 and J is TRBJ2-2; TRBD2 agrees at 13 bases. The CDR3 is 17 amino acids. CDR1 is SGHNT, CDR2 YENEEA, per germline. The trim removed 7 bases at V and 6 bases at J, leaving 11 bases unmatched. This CDR3 reads CASTGLAGTKGAGELFF. The CDR3 DNA sequence: TGTGCCAGCACGGGACTAGCGGGGACGAAAGGTGCCGGGGAGCTGTTTTTT. Full variable domain (missing parts from reference TRBV11-3 and TRBJ2-2): EAGVVQSPRYKIIEKKQPVAFWCNPISGHNTLYWYLQNLGQGPELLIRYENEEAVDDSQLPKDRFSAERLKGVDSTLKIQPAELGDSAVYLCASTGLAGTKGAGELFFGEGSRLTVL.

This chain's CDR3 is CASSIAGYTEAFF. The CDR3 coding sequence is TGTGCCAGTAGTATAGCAGGGTACACTGAAGCTTTCTTT. The rearrangement joins TRBV19 to TRBJ1-1, with D perhaps TRBD1 (5 bases). The CDR3 covers 13 residues. Germline CDR1 LNHDA, CDR2 SQIVND (reference sequence). Between the trimmed V and J ends, which lost 1 base and 3 bases, there was a span of 6 bases. The full variable domain, rest sourced from reference TRBV19 and TRBJ1-1, is DGGITQSPKYLFRKEGQNVTLSCEQNLNHDAMYWYRQDPGQGLRLIYYSQIVNDFQKGDIAEGYSVSREKKESFPLTVTSAQKNPTAFYLCASSIAGYTEAFFGQGTRLTVV.

A few counts support this clone. V usage is TRBV5-1 and J usage is TRBJ1-1; D is possibly TRBD1 (5 bases). CDR3 length: 16 amino acids. The germline V gene encodes CDR1 SGHRS and CDR2 YFSETQ. The V and J ends lost 6 bases and 0 bases respectively, with 18 bases between them. As DNA, the CDR3 is TGCGCCAGCACGCTGGGGAGGGGAGCATTGAACACTGAAGCTTTCTTT. Residues: CASTLGRGALNTEAFF.

V gene TRBV11-3 combines with J gene TRBJ1-1; no definite D call. Per the germline V gene, CDR1 is SGHNT and CDR2 is YENEEA. The CDR3 is 14 residues long. V gave up 5 bases and J gave up 0 bases, with 10 bases separating them. In DNA form, the CDR3 reads TGTGCCAGCAGCCCCGAACTTCTGAACACTGAAGCTTTCTTT. Protein product: CASSPELLNTEAFF.

In its sample, this clone is medium-sized (0.01 to 0.1%). The chain uses TRBV11-3 and TRBJ1-2, with D perhaps TRBD1 (5 bases). CDR3 length equals 16 residues. The germline gives CDR1 SGHNT, CDR2 YENEEA. V lost 5 bases, J lost 0 bases, and 16 bases lay in between. The CDR3 sequence: CASSRSQGSANYGYTF. In DNA form, the CDR3 reads TGTGCCAGCAGCAGAAGCCAGGGTTCAGCTAACTATGGCTACACCTTC. Together with reference TRBV11-3 and TRBJ1-2, the CDR3 gives the full variable domain: EAGVVQSPRYKIIEKKQPVAFWCNPISGHNTLYWYLQNLGQGPELLIRYENEEAVDDSQLPKDRFSAERLKGVDSTLKIQPAELGDSAVYLCASSRSQGSANYGYTFGSGTRLTVV.

This clone was counted a few times. The rearrangement uses TRBV9 and TRBJ2-7; D is unclear. Germline V gene data show CDR1 as SGDLS and CDR2 as YYNGEE. Trimming removed 7 bases from V and 0 bases from J, with 8 bases in between. The CDR3 has 12 residues. DNA for the CDR3: TGTGCCAGCGGCGACGGCTCCTACGAGCAGTACTTC. Amino acids: CASGDGSYEQYF.

The genes are TRBV11-3 and TRBJ2-1; 13 bases map to TRBD2. CDR1 and CDR2 from the germline V gene are SGHNT and YENEEA. The CDR3 loop spans 19 amino acids. J gave up 0 bases and V 5 bases, and 10 bases lay outside the gene matches. CDR3 DNA: TGTGCCAGCAGCCCGAGGACTAGCGGGGGCCAGAGCTCCTACAATGAGCAGTTCTTC. This encodes CASSPRTSGGQSSYNEQFF. The full variable domain, its missing parts supplied by reference TRBV11-3 and TRBJ2-1, is EAGVVQSPRYKIIEKKQPVAFWCNPISGHNTLYWYLQNLGQGPELLIRYENEEAVDDSQLPKDRFSAERLKGVDSTLKIQPAELGDSAVYLCASSPRTSGGQSSYNEQFFGPGTRLTVL.

CDR3 loop: CASSYMGGATDTQYF. The CDR3 coding sequence is TGTGCCAGCAGTTACATGGGAGGGGCGACAGATACGCAGTATTTT. The chain joins TRBV6-8 to TRBJ2-3; 7 nucleotides agree with TRBD2. Losses at the gene ends were 2 bases for V and 3 bases for J; bases not matched to a gene: 5. Germline lookup yields CDR1 MNHGY and CDR2 SAAAGT. CDR3 length: 15 amino acids.

This rearrangement joins TRBV27 to TRBJ1-4; 8 nucleotides line up with TRBD1. The ends lost 4 bases at V and 10 bases at J; junction bases unmatched: 8. Germline-derived CDR1 and CDR2 are MNHEY and SMNVEV (reference sequence). This CDR3 has 14 amino acids. CDR3 bases: TGTGCCAGCAGTTCCTCGGACAGGGTGACAAAACTGTTTTTT. It yields the protein CASSSSDRVTKLFF.

The V gene is TRBV30, the J gene TRBJ1-1, with 8 bases lining up with TRBD1. CDR1 is GTSNPN, CDR2 SVGIG, per germline (reference sequence). V lost 2 bases to trimming and J lost 2 bases; unmatched junction nucleotides: 4. The CDR3 contains 14 residues. The CDR3 nucleotides read TGTGCCTGGAGTACCGGACAGGGAAACACTGAAGCTTTCTTT. This codes for CAWSTGQGNTEAFF.

This clone is medium-sized by share. The chain couples TRBV19 to TRBJ1-4, with D uncertain. Deletions cut 3 bases from V and 8 bases from J, with 13 bases between. The CDR3 is 14 residues long. Germline V gives CDR1 LNHDA, CDR2 SQIVND (reference sequence). For the CDR3, the DNA is TGTGCCAGTAGTATGTCGGGCGGAGGCGAAAAACTGTTTTTT. Protein product: CASSMSGGGEKLFF.

In this sample, this clone is medium-sized. The rearrangement uses TRBV9 and TRBJ2-5, with TRBD1 identical over 8 bases. V gave up 5 bases and J gave up 1 base; unmatched junction bases: 7. CDR1 SGDLS and CDR2 YYNGEE come from the germline V gene. The CDR3 has 15 amino acids. CDR3 sequence (DNA): TGTGCCAGCAGTTATCAGGGGGCCTTCCAAGAGACCCAGTACTTC. Translated: CASSYQGAFQETQYF.

The rearrangement links TRBV11-3 to TRBJ2-1; 7 positions agree with TRBD2. CDR3 length: 15 residues. The V segment lost 4 bases and the J segment 2 bases; nucleotides outside the gene matches: 5. Germline V gives CDR1 SGHNT, CDR2 YENEEA. CDR3 nucleotide sequence: TGTGCCAGCAGCTCCCTGGGAGGGACCTACAATGAGCAGTTCTTC. Residues: CASSSLGGTYNEQFF.

CDR3 protein: CASSLVRGAGRYGYTF. The CDR3 DNA follows: TGTGCCAGCAGCTTAGTTCGGGGGGCGGGKCGGTATGGCTACACCTTC. The chain is built from TRBV11-3 and TRBJ1-2; D might be TRBD1 (6 bases). V was clipped by 1 base and J by 5 bases, with 17 bases between them. The length of the CDR3 is 16 residues. Looked up from germline, CDR1 is SGHNT and CDR2 is YENEEA.

The V call is TRBV19, the J call TRBJ2-1, with D hard to call. Germline assignment: CDR1 LNHDA and CDR2 SQIVND (reference sequence). The CDR3 spans 15 residues. V was shortened by 3 bases and J by 1 base, with 10 bases between the two germline ends. CDR3 nucleotides: TGTGCCAGTAGTATGCCTACGTTGTCCTACAATGAGCAGTTCTTC. It translates to CASSMPTLSYNEQFF.

The chain has TRBV19 and TRBJ1-2, with D possibly matching TRBD1 (5 bases). Germline assignment: CDR1 LNHDA and CDR2 SQIVND (reference sequence). The CDR3 covers 13 residues. With 2 bases removed from V and 4 bases from J, the gap between germline ends came to 8 bases. The CDR3 sequence is CASSISGGYGYTF. In DNA form, the CDR3 reads TGTGCCAGTAGTATAAGCGGGGGCTATGGCTACACCTTC.

There are a few counts of this clone. This chain joins TRBV6-8 and TRBJ1-1; D gene unclear. This CDR3 has 13 residues. Per the germline V gene, CDR1 is MNHGY and CDR2 is SAAAGT. V was clipped by 8 bases and J by 0 bases, with 10 bases between them. CDR3: CASVGSLNTEAFF. CDR3 DNA sequence: TGTGCCAGCGTTGGGAGTTTGAACACTGAAGCTTTCTTT.

This clone was observed a single time. The chain recombines TRBV9 with TRBJ2-1; D remains unclear. V lost 6 bases, J lost 2 bases, and 6 bases lay in between. Germline V lookup: CDR1 SGDLS, CDR2 YYNGEE. The CDR3 is made up of 12 amino acids. The DNA for the CDR3 is TGTGCCAGCATCTCCACCTACAATGAGCAGTTCTTC. Residues: CASISTYNEQFF.

This clone appeared a few times. The chain joins TRBV9 to TRBJ2-7; 8 nucleotides align to TRBD1. CDR3 length: 12 amino acids. Germline CDR1 reads SGDLS; CDR2 reads YYNGEE. Trimming took 5 bases from V and 7 from J; bases not matched to a gene: 5. Written as DNA, the CDR3 is TGTGCCAGCAGTTTCGGGGACAGGGAGCAGTACTTC. Its translation: CASSFGDREQYF.

By share, this clone ranks as medium-sized (0.01 to 0.1%). CDR3 sequence reads: CASSSRGKFSNQPQHF. The CDR3 DNA is TGTGCCAGCAGCTCGAGGGGGAAGTTTAGCAATCAGCCCCAGCATTTT. The chain couples TRBV11-3 to TRBJ1-5; D is perhaps TRBD1 (6 bases). CDR3 length: 16 residues. Germline V gene sequence: CDR1 SGHNT, CDR2 YENEEA. Trimming took off 4 bases at V and 0 bases at J, with 13 bases between the two ends.